This record looks at one T cell receptor (beta chain) sequence and its context. Its target is not known. The sample originates from a study of T-cell reconstitution after alpha-beta-depleted transplantation in children. Using unique molecular identifiers, the investigators prepared the TCRbeta library. Each CDR3 protein is one row after TCRdb ran MiXCR on the PCR reads. Of over 200,000 distinct CDR3 sequences listed, roughly 18% are singletons. General study results and limits: As was reported, about two months after transplant, alpha-beta T cells came from several hundred expanded graft clones. T-cell counts and diversity were attributed mostly to newly produced T cells one year after transplant.

The starting material was PBMCs, mostly from graft donor cells, obtained 360 days after TCRalphabeta/CD19-depleted stem cell transplant. The TCR originated in a male patient between 2 and 15 years old who had a stem cell transplant for acute lymphoblastic leukemia, so the T cells may come from the graft donor.

CDR3 sequence reads: CASSQAPVYTGELFF. CDR3 DNA: TGTGCCAGCAGCCAAGCCCCTGTGTACACCGGGGAGCTGTTTTTT. The genes are TRBV3-1 and TRBJ2-2; no definite D call. Looked up from germline, CDR1 is LGHDT and CDR2 is YNNKEL (reference sequence). V gave up 1 base and J gave up 3 bases, with 9 bases separating them. CDR3 length: 15 residues.